These 8 T cell receptor beta chains originate from one sample sequenced in a study of cytomegalovirus exposure and HLA in healthy donors listed by TCRdb under 2017. Preparation of the library involved the immunoSEQ multiplex PCR assay. For the multiplex PCR, a mixture combining 60 forward primers for TCR Vbeta segments and 13 reverse primers for TCR Jbeta segments was used. Not all clones reach the TCRdb copy of this immuneACCESS table, which keeps in-frame sequences only. Checked studies attribute under half of the gap to unresolved V genes and leave the rest unexplained. The sample has 150,000 to 200,000 clones on record, about four fifths of them singletons. 1.5% to 2% of the sample belongs to the ten largest clones. Sequenced material: PBMCs. The receptors were gathered from a man younger than 35 in good health and CMV-seronegative.

This clone has just a few counts. This sequence joins TRBV5-1 and TRBJ2-1; 11 bases are shared with TRBD2. Per germline, CDR1 SGHRS and CDR2 YFSETQ. The V segment lost 3 bases and the J segment 6 bases; nucleotides outside the gene matches: 8. The CDR3 extends over 16 amino acids. CDR3 DNA: TGCGCCAGCAGCTGGACACCGGGACTAGCGGCCAATGAGCAGTTCTTC. Its translation is CASSWTPGLAANEQFF.

The chain links TRBV19 to TRBJ1-1; 7 bases are shared with TRBD1. The V gene end was trimmed by 4 bases and the J gene end by 3 bases; junction bases not matched to a gene: 2. Germline V gene data show CDR1 as LNHDA and CDR2 as SQIVND (reference sequence). The CDR3 extends over 13 amino acids. In DNA, the CDR3 is TGTGCCAGTAGTAGACAGGGTGACACTGAAGCTTTCTTT. Its protein product is CASSRQGDTEAFF.

This chain joins TRBV9 and TRBJ2-3, with 10 bases that match TRBD1. The CDR3 runs to 16 residues. V shed 5 bases, J shed 0 bases, and the junction held 6 bases outside the gene matches. The germline CDR1 and CDR2 sequences are SGDLS and YYNGEE. The CDR3 loop is CASRPDRGLSTDTQYF. The CDR3 DNA sequence: TGTGCCAGCAGGCCAGACAGGGGGCTTAGCACAGATACGCAGTATTTT.

This clone was recorded once. J is TRBJ2-5 and V is TRBV11-3, with D maybe TRBD1 (6 bases). Per germline, CDR1 SGHNT and CDR2 YENEEA. V lost 1 base and J lost 5, with 8 bases in between. The CDR3 covers 13 residues. The CDR3 here is CASSLGQVETQYF. Written as DNA, the CDR3 is TGTGCCAGCAGCTTAGGACAGGTGGAGACCCAGTACTTC.

This chain connects TRBV4-3 to TRBJ2-1; D possibly corresponds to TRBD2 (6 bases). CDR1 LGHNA and CDR2 YSLEER come from the germline V gene. The ends were cut back, 1 base at V and 8 bases at J, with 15 bases in the middle. The CDR3 has 15 amino acids. CDR3 in amino acids: CASSQALGGVDEQFF. The CDR3 DNA is TGCGCCAGCAGCCAAGCTCTCGGGGGAGTAGATGAGCAGTTCTTC.

Only one count was recorded for this clone. V usage is TRBV12-1 and J usage is TRBJ1-1. TRBV12-1 constitutes a pseudogene. There are 15 residues in the CDR3. This CDR3 is CASSILRDWNTEAFF. The CDR3, as DNA: TGTGCCAGCAGCATCCTCCGGGACTGGAACACTGAAGCTTTCTTT.

This rearrangement joins TRBV5-5 to TRBJ1-4; D possibly corresponds to TRBD1 (6 bases). Per germline, CDR1 SGHKS and CDR2 YYEKEE (reference sequence). The CDR3 covers 16 residues. V lost 4 bases to trimming and J lost 8 bases, with 21 bases between them. CDR3 residues: CASSHDRPGREEKLFF. For the CDR3, the DNA is TGTGCCAGCAGCCATGACAGGCCCGGGAGGGAGGAAAAACTGTTTTTT.

In its sample, this clone was seen many times. The J gene is TRBJ2-4, the V gene TRBV6-1, with 7 bases matching TRBD1. CDR3 length: 15 residues. The J segment lost 5 bases and the V segment lost 4 bases, leaving 8 bases of the junction unmatched. Germline assignment: CDR1 MNHNS and CDR2 SASEGT. CDR3 bases: TGTGCCAGCAGTGCAGTGACAGGGAGCCAAAACATTCAGTACTTC. It yields the protein CASSAVTGSQNIQYF.